This T cell receptor beta chain came from a study of blood T cell repertoires in COVID-19. Overall study: Collection of acute and convalescent COVID-19 samples took place in the United States, Italy and Spain. Sources were T cells, B-cell-depleted T cells, or PBMCs; the material itself was cDNA or gDNA.

Per the original methods: Estimation of nucleated cell counts was performed using reference gene primer amplification. Libraries were prepared by immunoSEQ multiplex PCR; TCRdb keeps only in-frame clonotypes and omits some of them. V and J calls plus clone size are reproduced from that table; the DNA served to infer D and trimming. The data contain more than 150,000 clones, 79% of them seen just once; the ten biggest clones take up roughly 17%. The V end lost 4 bases, the J end lost 7 bases, and 14 bases lay between the germline ends. The CDR3 covers 14 residues. Germline CDR1 reads SGHAT; CDR2 reads FQNNGV.

The rearrangement joins TRBV11-2 to TRBJ2-1, with D tentatively TRBD1 (6 bases). The specimen sequenced was peripheral blood. The receptor was isolated from a man in his sixties with active or convalescent COVID-19. This chain's CDR3 is CASSYGTRGNEQFF. Here the CDR3 DNA reads TGTGCCAGCAGCTACGGGACACGAGGGAATGAGCAGTTCTTC.